The 7 T cell receptor beta chains below were found in one sample sequenced in a study of cytotoxic CD8 clonotypes in ibrutinib-treated CLL. Sequencing was performed with immunoSEQ multiplex PCR; in TCRdb, only in-frame clones are kept and a portion is missing. The data show about 330,000 clones, roughly two thirds seen once. The sample in question was PBMCs, obtained after 36 months of ibrutinib treatment. These TCRs come from a human donor with chronic lymphocytic leukemia.

This sequence joins TRBV9 and TRBJ2-3; D assignment may be TRBD1 or TRBD2 (5 bases each). Germline V gene data show CDR1 as SGDLS and CDR2 as YYNGEE. V was clipped by 0 bases and J by 0 bases, with 17 bases between them. The CDR3 covers 18 residues. CDR3 DNA sequence: TGTGCCAGCAGCGTAGACCCGGGGCAGGGATGGAGCACAGATACGCAGTATTTT. This gives the protein CASSVDPGQGWSTDTQYF.

This clone was seen once. The rearrangement joins TRBV10-2 to TRBJ1-2; TRBD1 matches 9 bases. CDR1 is WSHSY and CDR2 is SAAADI in the germline V gene. The CDR3 sequence is 19 residues long. V gave up 0 bases and J gave up 8 bases; unmatched junction bases: 19. DNA of the CDR3: TGCGCCAGCAGTGAGTCGTATTACTACCGGAGGACAGGGGCGCAGGGCTACACCTTC. Translated: CASSESYYYRRTGAQGYTF.

V and J are TRBV28 and TRBJ2-4, with 8 bases aligning to TRBD1. With V trimmed by 8 bases and J by 6 bases, 3 bases remained unmatched. Per germline, CDR1 MDHEN and CDR2 SYDVKM. The CDR3 runs to 12 residues. CDR3 amino acids: CASLGQGNIQYF. CDR3 coding DNA: TGTGCCAGCCTCGGACAGGGAAACATTCAGTACTTC.

The chain couples TRBV10-3 to TRBJ2-3; 7 nucleotides match TRBD1. The ends lost 3 bases at V and 3 bases at J; junction bases unmatched: 6. This CDR3 is built from 15 residues. Looked up from germline, CDR1 is ENHRY and CDR2 is SYGVKD. The CDR3 is CAISDTGAATDTQYF. The CDR3 DNA follows: TGTGCCATCAGTGATACAGGGGCGGCTACAGATACGCAGTATTTT.

This clone was seen ten or more times. The rearrangement joins TRBV5-1 to TRBJ2-2, with TRBD2 matching 11 bases. There are 15 residues in the CDR3. With V trimmed by 4 bases and J by 3 bases, 2 bases remained unmatched. The germline V gene encodes CDR1 SGHRS and CDR2 YFSETQ. The chain's CDR3 is CASSTGLADTGELFF. CDR3 sequence (DNA): TGCGCCAGCAGCACGGGACTAGCGGACACCGGGGAGCTGTTTTTT. The variable domain in full, completed from reference TRBV5-1 and TRBJ2-2, reads KAGVTQTPRYLIKTRGQQVTLSCSPISGHRSVSWYQQTPGQGLQFLFEYFSETQRNKGNFPGRFSGRQFSNSRSEMNVSTLELGDSALYLCASSTGLADTGELFFGEGSRLTVL.

The chain joins TRBV7-2 to TRBJ1-2; D is uncertain. This CDR3 contains 14 residues. Germline V gives CDR1 SGHTA, CDR2 FQGNSA. V was clipped by 2 bases and J by 1 base, with 8 bases between them. Here the CDR3 DNA reads TGTGCCAGCAGCTTATCTAACCTTAACTATGGCTACACCTTC. Its translation: CASSLSNLNYGYTF.

This rearrangement joins TRBV5-1 to TRBJ2-3; D gene ambiguous. The V gene lost 7 bases and the J gene lost 0 bases, with 15 bases spanning the gap. The CDR3 has 15 amino acids. Germline CDR1 SGHRS, CDR2 YFSETQ. The CDR3 bases are TGCGCCAGCTCCCGGACCGGTTTTAGCACAGATACGCAGTATTTT. Translated, it gives CASSRTGFSTDTQYF.